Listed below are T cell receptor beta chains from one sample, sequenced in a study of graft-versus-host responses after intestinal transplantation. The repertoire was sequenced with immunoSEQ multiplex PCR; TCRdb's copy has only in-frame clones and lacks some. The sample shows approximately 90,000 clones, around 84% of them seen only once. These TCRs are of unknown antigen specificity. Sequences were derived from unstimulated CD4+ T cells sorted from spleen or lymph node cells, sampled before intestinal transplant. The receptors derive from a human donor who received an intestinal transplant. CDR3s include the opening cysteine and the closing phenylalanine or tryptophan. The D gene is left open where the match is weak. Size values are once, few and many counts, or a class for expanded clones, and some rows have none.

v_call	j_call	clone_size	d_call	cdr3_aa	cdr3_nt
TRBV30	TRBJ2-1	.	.	CACSPGIYNEQFF	TGTGCCTGCAGTCCGGGGATATACAATGAGCAGTTCTTC
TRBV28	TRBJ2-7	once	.	CASSPHGTTQLQQYF	TGTGCCAGCAGTCCACACGGGACAACCCAACTGCAGCAGTACTTC
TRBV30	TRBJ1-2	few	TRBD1	CAWSVYGTGYGYTF	TGTGCCTGGAGTGTATACGGGACAGGTTATGGCTACACCTTC
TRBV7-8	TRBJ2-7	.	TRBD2	CASSGLAGTSEQYF	TGTGCCAGCAGCGGACTAGCGGGAACGTCCGAGCAGTACTTC
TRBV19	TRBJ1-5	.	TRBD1	CASSASGQGARGNQPQHF	TGTGCCAGTAGTGCCTCGGGACAGGGGGCGCGGGGCAATCAGCCCCAGCATTTT
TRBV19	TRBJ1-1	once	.	CASSQAGTEAFF	TGTGCCTCCTCCCAGGCTGGGACTGAAGCTTTCTTT
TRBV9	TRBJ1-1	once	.	CASSVGAWEGGTEAFF	TGTGCCAGCAGCGTAGGAGCCTGGGAGGGGGGCACTGAAGCTTTCTTT
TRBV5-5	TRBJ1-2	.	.	CASTLDYGYTF	TGTGCCAGCACCCTCGACTATGGCTACACCTTC
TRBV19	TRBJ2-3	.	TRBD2	CASNAGVGTDTQYF	TGTGCCAGTAACGCGGGAGTAGGCACAGATACGCAGTATTTT
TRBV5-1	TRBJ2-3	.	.	CASSLVSAGTDTQYF	TGCGCCAGCAGCTTGGTTTCGGCAGGAACAGATACGCAGTATTTT
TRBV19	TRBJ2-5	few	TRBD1	CASSIDRGTGGETQYF	TGTGCCAGTAGTATAGATCGGGGCACAGGGGGTGAGACCCAGTACTTC